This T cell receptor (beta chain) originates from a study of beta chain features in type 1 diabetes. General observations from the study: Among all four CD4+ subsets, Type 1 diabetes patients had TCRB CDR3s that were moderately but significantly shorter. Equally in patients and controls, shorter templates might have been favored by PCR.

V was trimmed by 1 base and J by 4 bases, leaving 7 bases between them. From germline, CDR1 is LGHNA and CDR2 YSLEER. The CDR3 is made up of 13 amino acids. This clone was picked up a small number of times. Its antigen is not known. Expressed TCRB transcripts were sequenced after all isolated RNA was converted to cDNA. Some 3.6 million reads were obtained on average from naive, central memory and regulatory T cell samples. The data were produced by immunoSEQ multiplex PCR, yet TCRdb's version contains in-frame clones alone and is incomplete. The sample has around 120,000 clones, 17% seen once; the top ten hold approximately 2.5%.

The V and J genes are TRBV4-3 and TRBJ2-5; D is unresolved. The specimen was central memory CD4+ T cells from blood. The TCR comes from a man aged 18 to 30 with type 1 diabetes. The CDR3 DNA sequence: TGCGCCAGCAGCCAAGCAGTTTCAGAGACCCAGTACTTC. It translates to CASSQAVSETQYF.